This T cell receptor (beta chain) was profiled in a study of T cell responses to AZD1222 COVID-19 vaccine. About this clone: The target antigen is unknown.

TCRdb's copy holds only in-frame clones and misses some; the assay was immunoSEQ multiplex PCR. The table records just over 150,000 clones, 85% to 90% of them present only once. Study results and caveats: Spike was spanned by vaccine-associated CD4 TCRs, which were dominant at 160-218 and 743-854. Scientists sampled the repertoires only once the peak T cell response had passed.

This CDR3 comprises 15 residues. Between the trimmed V and J ends, which lost 6 bases and 2 bases, there was a span of 13 bases. Germline V gene data show CDR1 as MNHEY and CDR2 as SVGAGI. The source is an adult who received the AZD1222 COVID-19 vaccine. Here the sequenced sample was peripheral blood, taken 28 days after the second AZD1222 dose. The chain recombines TRBV6-5 with TRBJ2-2; possibly TRBD2 for D (5 bases). The CDR3 DNA sequence: TGTGCCAGCAGCCTTAACGGACTTAACACCGGGGAGCTGTTTTTT. It specifies CASSLNGLNTGELFF.